This T cell receptor beta chain was sequenced in a study of T cell responses to AZD1222 COVID-19 vaccine. Study-wide results and limits: CD4 TCRs linked to vaccination spanned spike, dominating at 160-218 and 743-854. Unmutated variant regions reportedly attract nearly half of all spike-specific TCRs. Repertoires in all cases were sampled only once the peak T cell response had passed.

Turning to this clone: Its matching antigen is unknown.

Trimming removed 5 bases from V and 9 bases from J, with 8 bases in between. The V gene's germline CDR1 is GTSNPN and CDR2 SVGIG (reference sequence). The CDR3 extends over 11 amino acids. The table came from immunoSEQ multiplex PCR; TCRdb's copy has only in-frame clones and leaves some out. This sample carries more than 150,000 clones, roughly 92% of them seen once, and the ten largest clones take 8% to 13%. The chain employs TRBV30 and TRBJ1-6; tentative D call: TRBD1 (5 bases). This sequence was found in an adult in good health. Sequences were derived from peripheral blood, sampled on day 0 of AZD1222 vaccination. The CDR3: CAWDRSSPLHF. The CDR3, as DNA: TGTGCCTGGGACAGAAGTTCACCCCTCCACTTT.